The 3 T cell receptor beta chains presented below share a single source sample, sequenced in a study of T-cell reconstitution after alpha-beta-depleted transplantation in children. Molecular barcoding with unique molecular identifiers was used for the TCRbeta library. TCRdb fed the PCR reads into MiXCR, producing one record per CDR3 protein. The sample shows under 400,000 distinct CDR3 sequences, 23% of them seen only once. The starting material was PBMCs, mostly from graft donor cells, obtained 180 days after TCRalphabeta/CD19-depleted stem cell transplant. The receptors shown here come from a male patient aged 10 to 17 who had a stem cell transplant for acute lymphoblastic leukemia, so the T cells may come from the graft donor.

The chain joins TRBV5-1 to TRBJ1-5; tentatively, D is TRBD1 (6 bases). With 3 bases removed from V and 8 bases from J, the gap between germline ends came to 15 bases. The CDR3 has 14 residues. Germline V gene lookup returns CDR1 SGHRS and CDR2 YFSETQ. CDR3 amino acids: CASSSDSRGEPQHF. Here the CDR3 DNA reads TGCGCCAGCAGCTCGGACAGCCGCGGGGAGCCCCAGCATTTT.

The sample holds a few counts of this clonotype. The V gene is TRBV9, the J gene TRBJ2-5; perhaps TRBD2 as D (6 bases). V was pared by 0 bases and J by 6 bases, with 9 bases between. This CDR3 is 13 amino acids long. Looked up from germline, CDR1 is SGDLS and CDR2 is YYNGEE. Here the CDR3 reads CASSVAAGQTQYF. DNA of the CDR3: TGTGCCAGCAGCGTAGCAGCGGGTCAGACCCAGTACTTC.

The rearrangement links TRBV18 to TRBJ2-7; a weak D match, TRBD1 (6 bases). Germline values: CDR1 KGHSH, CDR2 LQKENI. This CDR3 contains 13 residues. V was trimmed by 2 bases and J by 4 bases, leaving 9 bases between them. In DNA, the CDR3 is TGTGCCAGCTCACCAGGGACACAGTACGAGCAGTACTTC. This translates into CASSPGTQYEQYF.